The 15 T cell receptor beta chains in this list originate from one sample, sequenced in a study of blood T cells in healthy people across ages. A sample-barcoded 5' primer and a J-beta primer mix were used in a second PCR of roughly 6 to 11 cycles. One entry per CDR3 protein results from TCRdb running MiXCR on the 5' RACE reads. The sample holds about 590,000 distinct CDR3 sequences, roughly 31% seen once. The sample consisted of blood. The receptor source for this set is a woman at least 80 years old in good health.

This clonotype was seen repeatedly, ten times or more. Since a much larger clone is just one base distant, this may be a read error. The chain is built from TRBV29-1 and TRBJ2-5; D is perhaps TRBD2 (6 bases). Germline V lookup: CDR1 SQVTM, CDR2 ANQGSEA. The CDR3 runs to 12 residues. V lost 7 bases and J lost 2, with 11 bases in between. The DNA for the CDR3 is TGCAGCGGCGGAGGGACGCAAGAGACCCAGTACTTC. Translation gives CSGGGTQETQYF.

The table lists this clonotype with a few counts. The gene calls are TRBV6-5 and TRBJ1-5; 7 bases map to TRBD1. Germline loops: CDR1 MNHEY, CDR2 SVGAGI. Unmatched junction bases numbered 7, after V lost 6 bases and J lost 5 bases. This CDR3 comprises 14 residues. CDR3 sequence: CASSYRGPDQPQHF. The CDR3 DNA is TGTGCCAGCAGCTACAGGGGCCCCGATCAGCCCCAGCATTTT.

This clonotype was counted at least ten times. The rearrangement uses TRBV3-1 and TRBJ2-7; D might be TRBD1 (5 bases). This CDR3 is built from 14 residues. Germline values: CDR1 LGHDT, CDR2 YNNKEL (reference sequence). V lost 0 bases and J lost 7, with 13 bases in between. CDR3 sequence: CASSQDIGYREQYF. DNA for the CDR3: TGTGCCAGCAGCCAAGATATAGGGTACAGGGAGCAGTACTTC.

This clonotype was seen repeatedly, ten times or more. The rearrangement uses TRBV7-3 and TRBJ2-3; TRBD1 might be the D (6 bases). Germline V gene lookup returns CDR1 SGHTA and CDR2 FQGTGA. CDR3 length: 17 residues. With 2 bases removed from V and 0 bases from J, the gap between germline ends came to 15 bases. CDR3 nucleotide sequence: TGTGCCAGCAGCTTAGGGACGACAGGAACCAGCACAGATACGCAGTATTTT. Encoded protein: CASSLGTTGTSTDTQYF.

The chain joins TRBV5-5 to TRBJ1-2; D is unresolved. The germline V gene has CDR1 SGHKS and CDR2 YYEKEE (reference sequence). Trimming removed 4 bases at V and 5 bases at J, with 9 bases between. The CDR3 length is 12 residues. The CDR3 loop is CASSLGMYGYTF. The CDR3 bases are TGTGCCAGCAGCCTTGGGATGTATGGCTACACCTTC.

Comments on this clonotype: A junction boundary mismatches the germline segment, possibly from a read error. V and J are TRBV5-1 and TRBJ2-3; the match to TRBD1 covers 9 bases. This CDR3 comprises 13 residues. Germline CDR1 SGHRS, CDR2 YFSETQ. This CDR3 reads CASSDRGVDTRYF. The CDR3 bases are TGCGCCAGCAGCGACAGGGGGGTAGATACGCGGTATTTT.

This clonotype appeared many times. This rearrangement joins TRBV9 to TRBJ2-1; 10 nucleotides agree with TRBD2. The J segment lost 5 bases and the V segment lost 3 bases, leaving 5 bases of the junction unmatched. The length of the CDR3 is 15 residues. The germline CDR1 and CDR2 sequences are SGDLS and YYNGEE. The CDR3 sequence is CASSADTSGDNEQFF. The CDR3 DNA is TGTGCCAGCAGCGCGGATACTAGCGGGGACAATGAGCAGTTCTTC.

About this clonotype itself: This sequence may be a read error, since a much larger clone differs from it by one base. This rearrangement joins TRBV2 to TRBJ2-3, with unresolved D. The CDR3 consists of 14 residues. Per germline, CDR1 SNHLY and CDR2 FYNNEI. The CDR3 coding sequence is TGTGCCAGCTACCGGGCCTCAGGCGCAGATACGCGGTATTTT. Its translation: CASYRASGADTRYF.

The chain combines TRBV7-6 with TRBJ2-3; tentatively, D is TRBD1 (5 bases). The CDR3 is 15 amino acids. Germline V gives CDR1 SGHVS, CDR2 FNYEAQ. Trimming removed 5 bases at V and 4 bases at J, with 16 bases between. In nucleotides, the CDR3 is TGTGCCAGCAGCCTCGGACAAATTATGGCAGATACGCAGTATTTT. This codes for CASSLGQIMADTQYF.

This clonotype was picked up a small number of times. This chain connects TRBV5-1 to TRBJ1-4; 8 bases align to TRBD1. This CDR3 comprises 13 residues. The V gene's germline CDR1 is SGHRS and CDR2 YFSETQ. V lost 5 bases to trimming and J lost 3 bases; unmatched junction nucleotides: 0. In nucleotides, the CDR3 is TGCGCCAGCAGACAGGGGGCTAATGAAAAACTGTTTTTT. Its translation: CASRQGANEKLFF.

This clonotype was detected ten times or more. The CDR3 sequence is CSAELTPKEQYF. The DNA of the CDR3 is TGCAGTGCGGAACTGACCCCTAAGGAGCAGTACTTC. This chain uses TRBV20-1 with TRBJ2-7; no firm D call. Between the trimmed V and J ends, which lost 6 bases and 7 bases, there was a span of 16 bases. Germline CDR1 reads DFQATT; CDR2 reads SNEGSKA (reference sequence). The CDR3 is 12 amino acids.

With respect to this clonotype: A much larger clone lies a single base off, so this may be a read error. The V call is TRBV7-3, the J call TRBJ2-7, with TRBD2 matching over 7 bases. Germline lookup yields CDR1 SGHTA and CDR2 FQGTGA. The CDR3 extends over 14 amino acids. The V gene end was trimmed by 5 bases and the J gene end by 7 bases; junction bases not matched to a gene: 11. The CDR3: CASSPRWGGGEQYF. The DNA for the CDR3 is TGTGCCAGCAGCCCCAGATGGGGGGGAGGTGAGCAGTACTTC.

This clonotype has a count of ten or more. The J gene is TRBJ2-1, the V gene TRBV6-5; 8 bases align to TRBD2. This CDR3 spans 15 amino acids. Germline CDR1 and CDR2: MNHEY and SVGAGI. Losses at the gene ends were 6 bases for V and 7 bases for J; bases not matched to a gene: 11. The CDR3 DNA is TGTGCCAGCAGCCGCCGGACGGTAGCGGGGAATGAGCAGTTCTTC. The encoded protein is CASSRRTVAGNEQFF.

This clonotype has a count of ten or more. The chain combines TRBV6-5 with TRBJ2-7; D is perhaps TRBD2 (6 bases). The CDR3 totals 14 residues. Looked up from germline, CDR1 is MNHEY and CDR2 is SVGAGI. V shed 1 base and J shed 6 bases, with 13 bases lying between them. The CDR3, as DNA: TGTGCCAGCAGTTACTGGGGGGACGAAAGCGAGCAGTACTTC. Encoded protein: CASSYWGDESEQYF.

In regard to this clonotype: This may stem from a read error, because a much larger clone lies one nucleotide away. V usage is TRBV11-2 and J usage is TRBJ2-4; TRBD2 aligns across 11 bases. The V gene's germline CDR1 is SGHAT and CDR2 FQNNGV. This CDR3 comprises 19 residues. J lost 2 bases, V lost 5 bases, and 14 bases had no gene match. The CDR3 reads CASSRSGGASYGTKNIQYF. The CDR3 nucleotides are TGTGCCAGCAGCCGTAGCGGGGGGGCCAGTTATGGAACCAAAAACATTCAGTACTTC.